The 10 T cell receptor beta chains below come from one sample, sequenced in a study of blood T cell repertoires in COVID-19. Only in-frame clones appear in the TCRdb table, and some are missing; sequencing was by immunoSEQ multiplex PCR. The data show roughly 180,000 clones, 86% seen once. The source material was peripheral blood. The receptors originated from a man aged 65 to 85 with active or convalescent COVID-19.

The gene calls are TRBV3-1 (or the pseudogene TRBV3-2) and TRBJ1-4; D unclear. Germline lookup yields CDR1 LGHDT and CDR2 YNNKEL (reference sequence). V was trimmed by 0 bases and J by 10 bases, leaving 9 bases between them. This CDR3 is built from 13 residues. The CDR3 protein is CASSQDPRVKLFF. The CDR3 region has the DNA TGTGCCAGCAGCCAAGACCCGAGGGTAAAACTGTTTTTT.

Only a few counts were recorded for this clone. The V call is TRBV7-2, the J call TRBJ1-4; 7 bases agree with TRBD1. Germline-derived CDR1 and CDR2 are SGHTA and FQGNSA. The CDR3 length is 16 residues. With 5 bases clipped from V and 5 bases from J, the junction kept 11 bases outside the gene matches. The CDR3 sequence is CASSPGPGQENEKLFF. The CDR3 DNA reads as TGTGCCAGCAGCCCAGGCCCCGGACAGGAAAATGAAAAACTGTTTTTT.

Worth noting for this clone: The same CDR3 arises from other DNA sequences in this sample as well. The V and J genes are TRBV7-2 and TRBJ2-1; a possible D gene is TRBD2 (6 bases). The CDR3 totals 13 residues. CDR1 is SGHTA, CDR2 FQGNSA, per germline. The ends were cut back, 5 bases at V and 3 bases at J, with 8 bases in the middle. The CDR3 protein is CASSPGVYNEQFF. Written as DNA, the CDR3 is TGTGCCAGCAGCCCGGGAGTCTACAATGAGCAGTTCTTC. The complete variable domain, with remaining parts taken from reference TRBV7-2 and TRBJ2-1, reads GAGVSQSPSNKVTEKGKDVELRCDPISGHTALYWYRQSLGQGLEFLIYFQGNSAPDKSGLPSDRFSAERTGGSVSTLTIQRTQQEDSAVYLCASSPGVYNEQFFGPGTRLTVL.

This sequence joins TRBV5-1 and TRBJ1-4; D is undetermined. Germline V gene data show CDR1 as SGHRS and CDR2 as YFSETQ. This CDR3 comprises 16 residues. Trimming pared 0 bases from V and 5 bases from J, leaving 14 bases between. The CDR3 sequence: CASSLGGRIYNEKLFF. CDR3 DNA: TGCGCCAGCAGCTTGGGAGGTCGGATCTACAATGAAAAACTGTTTTTT.

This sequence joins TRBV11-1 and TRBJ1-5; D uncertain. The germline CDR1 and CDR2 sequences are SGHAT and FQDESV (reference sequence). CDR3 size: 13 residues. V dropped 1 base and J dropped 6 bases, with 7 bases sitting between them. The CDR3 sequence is CASSLGEAQPQHF. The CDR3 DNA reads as TGTGCCAGCAGCTTAGGAGAGGCTCAGCCCCAGCATTTT.

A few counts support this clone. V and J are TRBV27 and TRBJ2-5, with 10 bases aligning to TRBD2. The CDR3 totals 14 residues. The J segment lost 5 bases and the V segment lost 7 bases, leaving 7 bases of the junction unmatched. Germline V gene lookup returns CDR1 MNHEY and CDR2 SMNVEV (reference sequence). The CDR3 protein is CASTKRGGRETQYF. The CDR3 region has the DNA TGTGCCAGCACCAAGCGGGGGGGCCGGGAGACCCAGTACTTC.

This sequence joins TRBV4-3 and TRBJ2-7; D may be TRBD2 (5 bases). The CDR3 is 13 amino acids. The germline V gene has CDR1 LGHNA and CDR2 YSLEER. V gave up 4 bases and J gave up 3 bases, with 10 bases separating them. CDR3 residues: CASSPSAGYEQYF. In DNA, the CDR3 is TGCGCCAGCAGCCCCTCGGCGGGCTACGAGCAGTACTTC.

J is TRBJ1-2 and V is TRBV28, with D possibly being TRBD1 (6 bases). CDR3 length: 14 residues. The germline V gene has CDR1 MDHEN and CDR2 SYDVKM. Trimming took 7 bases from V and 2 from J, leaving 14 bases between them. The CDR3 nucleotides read TGTGCCAGCACCGAGGGGGTGGCCAACTATGGCTACACCTTC. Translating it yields CASTEGVANYGYTF.

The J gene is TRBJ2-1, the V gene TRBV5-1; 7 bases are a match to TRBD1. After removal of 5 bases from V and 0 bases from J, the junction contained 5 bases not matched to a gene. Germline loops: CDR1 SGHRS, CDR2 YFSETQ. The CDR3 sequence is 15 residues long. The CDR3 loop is CASRATGSSYNEQFF. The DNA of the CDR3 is TGCGCCAGCAGGGCGACAGGGAGCTCCTACAATGAGCAGTTCTTC.

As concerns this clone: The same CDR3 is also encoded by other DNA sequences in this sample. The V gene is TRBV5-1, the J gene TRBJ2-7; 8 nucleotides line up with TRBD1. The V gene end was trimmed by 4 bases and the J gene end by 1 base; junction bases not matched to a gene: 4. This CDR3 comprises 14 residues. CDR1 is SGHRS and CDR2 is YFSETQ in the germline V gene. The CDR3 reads CASSLRQGSYEQYF. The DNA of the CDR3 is TGCGCCAGCAGCCTCCGACAGGGGTCCTACGAGCAGTACTTC.